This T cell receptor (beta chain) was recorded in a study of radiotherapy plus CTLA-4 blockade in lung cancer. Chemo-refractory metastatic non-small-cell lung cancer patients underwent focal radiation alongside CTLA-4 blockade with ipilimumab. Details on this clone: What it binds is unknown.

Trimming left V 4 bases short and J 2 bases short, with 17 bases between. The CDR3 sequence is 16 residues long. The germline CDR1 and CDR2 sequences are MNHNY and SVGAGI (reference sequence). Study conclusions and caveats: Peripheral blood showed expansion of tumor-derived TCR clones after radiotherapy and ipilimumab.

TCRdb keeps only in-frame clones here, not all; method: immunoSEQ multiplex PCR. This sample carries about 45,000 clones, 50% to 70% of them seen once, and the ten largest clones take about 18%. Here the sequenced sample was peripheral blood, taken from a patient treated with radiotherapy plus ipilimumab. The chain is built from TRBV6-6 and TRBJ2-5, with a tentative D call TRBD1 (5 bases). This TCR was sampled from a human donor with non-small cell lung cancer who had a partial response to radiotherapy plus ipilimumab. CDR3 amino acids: CASSSYRMNRQETQYF. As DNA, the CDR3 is TGTGCCAGCAGTTCCTACAGAATGAACAGGCAAGAGACCCAGTACTTC.